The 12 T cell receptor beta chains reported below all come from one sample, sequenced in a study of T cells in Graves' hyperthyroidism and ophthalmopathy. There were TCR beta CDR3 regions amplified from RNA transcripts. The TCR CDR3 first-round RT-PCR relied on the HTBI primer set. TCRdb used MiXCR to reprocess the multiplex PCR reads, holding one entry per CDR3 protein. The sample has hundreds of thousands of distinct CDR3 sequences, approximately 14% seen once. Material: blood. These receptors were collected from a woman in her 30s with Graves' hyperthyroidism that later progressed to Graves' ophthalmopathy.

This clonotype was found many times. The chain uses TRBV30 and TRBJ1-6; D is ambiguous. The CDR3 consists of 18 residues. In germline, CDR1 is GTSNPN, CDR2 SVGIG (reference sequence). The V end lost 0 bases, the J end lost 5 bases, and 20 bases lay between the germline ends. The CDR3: CAWSVWAVGLINNSPLHF. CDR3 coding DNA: TGTGCCTGGAGTGTTTGGGCAGTTGGACTAATAAATAATTCACCCCTCCACTTT. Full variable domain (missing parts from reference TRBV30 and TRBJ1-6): SQTIHQWPATLVQPVGSPLSLECTVEGTSNPNLYWYRQAAGRGLQLLFYSVGIGQISSEVPQNLSASRPQDRQFILSSKKLLLSDSGFYLCAWSVWAVGLINNSPLHFGNGTRLTVT.

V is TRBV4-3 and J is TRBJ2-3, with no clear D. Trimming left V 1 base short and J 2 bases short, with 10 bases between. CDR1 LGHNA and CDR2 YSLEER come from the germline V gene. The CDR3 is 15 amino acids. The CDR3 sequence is CASSQGGSTTDTQYF. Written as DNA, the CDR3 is TGCGCCAGCAGCCAAGGCGGCAGTACCACAGATACGCAGTATTTT.

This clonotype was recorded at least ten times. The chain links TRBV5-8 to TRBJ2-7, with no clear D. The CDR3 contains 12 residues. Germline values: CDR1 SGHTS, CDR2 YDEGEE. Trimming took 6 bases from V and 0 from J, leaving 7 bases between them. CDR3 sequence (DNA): TGTGCCAGCACCCAGAACTCCTACGAGCAGTACTTC. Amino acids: CASTQNSYEQYF.

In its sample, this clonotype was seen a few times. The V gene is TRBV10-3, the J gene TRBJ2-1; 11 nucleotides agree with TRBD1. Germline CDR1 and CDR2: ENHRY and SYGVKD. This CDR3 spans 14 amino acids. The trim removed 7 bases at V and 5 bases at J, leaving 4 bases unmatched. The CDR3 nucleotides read TGTGCCATCAACCGGGACAGGGGGAACAATGAGCAGTTCTTC. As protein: CAINRDRGNNEQFF.

The CDR3 region has the DNA TGTGCCAGTAGTATGGGCCGGGCCTATGGCTACACCTTC. Its translation: CASSMGRAYGYTF. The chain is built from TRBV19 and TRBJ1-2; D gene uncertain. Germline CDR1 LNHDA, CDR2 SQIVND (reference sequence). Trimming stripped 3 bases from V and 4 bases from J, with 9 bases between. There are 13 residues in the CDR3.

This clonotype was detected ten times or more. This chain's CDR3 is CAWSSRGLQDTEAFF. CDR3 sequence (DNA): TGTGCCTGGAGTTCCCGGGGGCTCCAAGACACTGAAGCTTTCTTT. The gene calls are TRBV30 and TRBJ1-1; D might be TRBD1 (6 bases). The CDR3 sequence is 15 residues long. The germline gives CDR1 GTSNPN, CDR2 SVGIG (reference sequence). V was pared by 2 bases and J by 3 bases, with 16 bases between.

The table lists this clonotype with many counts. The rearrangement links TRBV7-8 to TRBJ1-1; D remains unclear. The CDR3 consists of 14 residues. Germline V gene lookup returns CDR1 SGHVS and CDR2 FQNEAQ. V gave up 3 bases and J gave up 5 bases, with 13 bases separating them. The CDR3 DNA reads TGTGCCAGCAGCTTTGGAAGACACTCGACTGAAGCTTTCTTT. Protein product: CASSFGRHSTEAFF.

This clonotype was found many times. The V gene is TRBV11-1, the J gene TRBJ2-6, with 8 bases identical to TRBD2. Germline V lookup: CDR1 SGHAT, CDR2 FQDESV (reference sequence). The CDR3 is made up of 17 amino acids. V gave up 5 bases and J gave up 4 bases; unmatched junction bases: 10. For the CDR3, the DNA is TGTGCCAGCAGCCGAAGGAGCGGGAGTAACGGGGCCAACGTCCTGACTTTC. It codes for CASSRRSGSNGANVLTF.

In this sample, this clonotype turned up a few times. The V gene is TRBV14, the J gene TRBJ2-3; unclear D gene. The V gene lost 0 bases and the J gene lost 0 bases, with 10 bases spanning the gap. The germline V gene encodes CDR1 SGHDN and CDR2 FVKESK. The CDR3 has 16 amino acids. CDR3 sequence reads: CASSQDLIRSTDTQYF. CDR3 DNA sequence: TGTGCCAGCAGCCAAGACCTAATTCGGAGCACAGATACGCAGTATTTT.

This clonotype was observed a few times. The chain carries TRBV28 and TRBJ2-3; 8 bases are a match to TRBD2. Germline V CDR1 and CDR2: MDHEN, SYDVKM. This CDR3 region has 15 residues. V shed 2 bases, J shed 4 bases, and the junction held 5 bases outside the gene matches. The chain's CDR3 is CASSLAGAGADTQYF. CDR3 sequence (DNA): TGTGCCAGCAGTTTAGCGGGAGCGGGGGCAGATACGCAGTATTTT.

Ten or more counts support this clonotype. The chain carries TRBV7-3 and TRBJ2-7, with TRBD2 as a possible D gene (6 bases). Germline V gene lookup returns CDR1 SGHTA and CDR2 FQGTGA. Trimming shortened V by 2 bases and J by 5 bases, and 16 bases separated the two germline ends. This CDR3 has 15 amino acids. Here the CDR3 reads CASSLGSSTGDEQYF. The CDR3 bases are TGTGCCAGCAGCTTAGGTTCATCGACGGGGGACGAGCAGTACTTC.

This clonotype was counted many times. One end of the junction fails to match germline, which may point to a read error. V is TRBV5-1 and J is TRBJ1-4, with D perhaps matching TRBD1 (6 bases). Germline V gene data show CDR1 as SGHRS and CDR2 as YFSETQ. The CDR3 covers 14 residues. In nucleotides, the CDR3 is TGTGCCAGCAGCTTAGGACAGAATAATGAAAAACTGTTTTTT. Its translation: CASSLGQNNEKLFF.